Shown below are 22 T cell receptor beta chains from a single sample sequenced in a study of cytomegalovirus exposure and HLA in healthy donors. Primers for the PCR totalled 60 Vbeta and 13 Jbeta. Using immunoSEQ multiplex PCR, the repertoire was profiled, and TCRdb retains in-frame clones only, with some absent. The sample contains roughly 150,000 clones, 60% to 80% of which appear only once. The sample taken for sequencing was PBMCs. The receptors shown here come from a male donor in good health and CMV-seronegative.

V and J are TRBV2 and TRBJ2-1; TRBD1 matches 11 bases. This CDR3 has 15 residues. Germline V gene sequence: CDR1 SNHLY, CDR2 FYNNEI. V gave up 6 bases and J gave up 6 bases; unmatched junction bases: 7. CDR3 region: CASRDRDRGSNEQFF. The CDR3 nucleotides are TGTGCCAGCAGGGACCGGGACAGGGGGAGCAATGAGCAGTTCTTC.

The V call is TRBV13, the J call TRBJ1-2; TRBD1 aligns across 10 bases. V trimming: 3 bases; J trimming: 3 bases; junction bases outside the gene matches: 4. The CDR3 has 15 amino acids. CDR1 is PRHDT and CDR2 is FYEKMQ in the germline V gene (reference sequence). The CDR3 DNA is TGTGCCAGCAGCTTCGGGACAGGGGTTGACTATGGCTACACCTTC. It codes for CASSFGTGVDYGYTF.

The V and J genes are TRBV7-3 and TRBJ2-7; 7 bases are a match to TRBD2. V was pared by 4 bases and J by 2 bases, with 5 bases of the junction left unmatched. The CDR3 length is 14 residues. Germline-derived CDR1 and CDR2 are SGHTA and FQGTGA. The CDR3 DNA reads TGTGCCAGCAGCTCCTCCGGGACTACCTACGAGCAGTACTTC. Its translation: CASSSSGTTYEQYF.

The chain combines TRBV11-3 with TRBJ2-2, with 8 nucleotides matching TRBD2. The trim removed 5 bases at V and 3 bases at J, leaving 5 bases unmatched. From germline, CDR1 is SGHNT and CDR2 YENEEA. CDR3 length: 15 residues. The CDR3 DNA reads TGTGCCAGCAGCCCGGGGGGGATGGACACCGGGGAGCTGTTTTTT. This translates into CASSPGGMDTGELFF.

This chain links TRBV5-4 with TRBJ2-6; 11 bases line up with TRBD1. With V trimmed by 4 bases and J by 4 bases, 10 bases remained unmatched. The CDR3 runs 18 residues. In germline, CDR1 is SGHNT, CDR2 YYREEE (reference sequence). CDR3 DNA: TGTGCCAGCAGCCCGACTCGGACAGGGGGCGCCGGGGCCAACGTCCTGACTTTC. Translating gives CASSPTRTGGAGANVLTF.

This clone turned up a few times. The chain links TRBV2 to TRBJ2-5; the D gene is possibly TRBD1 (6 bases). The end of the DNA fits TRBJ2-7 better, so the J call may be wrong. Per germline, CDR1 SNHLY and CDR2 FYNNEI. The CDR3 is 13 residues long. Here the CDR3 DNA reads TGTGCCACAGACTCAGGGGAAGGGAACGAGCAGTACTTC. Translating gives CATDSGEGNEQYF.

The rearrangement joins TRBV27 to TRBJ2-7, with TRBD2 identical over 15 bases. With 5 bases clipped from V and 6 bases from J, the junction kept 2 bases outside the gene matches. This CDR3 has 14 amino acids. Germline V gene data show CDR1 as MNHEY and CDR2 as SMNVEV (reference sequence). The CDR3 DNA follows: TGTGCCAGCAGTCCGGGACTAGCGGGAGGCGAGCAGTACTTC. Protein: CASSPGLAGGEQYF.

This clone appeared a few times. The gene calls are TRBV19 and TRBJ2-1; 11 bases agree with TRBD2. CDR3 length equals 17 residues. The germline V gene has CDR1 LNHDA and CDR2 SQIVND (reference sequence). Losses at the gene ends were 2 bases for V and 0 bases for J; bases not matched to a gene: 3. The CDR3 bases are TGTGCCAGTAGTATATCGGGACTAGCGGCCTCCTACAATGAGCAGTTCTTC. Protein product: CASSISGLAASYNEQFF.

The V and J genes are TRBV5-5 and TRBJ2-3, with 14 bases fitting TRBD2. The CDR3 is 17 amino acids. Trimming at V came to 3 bases and at J to 3 bases, leaving 6 bases not matched to a gene. CDR1 and CDR2 from the germline V gene are SGHKS and YYEKEE (reference sequence). For the CDR3, the DNA is TGTGCCAGCAGCTCCGGACTAGCGGGGGGTCGGACAGATACGCAGTATTTT. It yields the protein CASSSGLAGGRTDTQYF.

The chain employs TRBV19 and TRBJ2-3; TRBD1 aligns across 10 bases. The V gene's germline CDR1 is LNHDA and CDR2 SQIVND (reference sequence). V trimming: 5 bases; J trimming: 2 bases; junction bases outside the gene matches: 10. This CDR3 has 17 residues. The CDR3 region has the DNA TGTGCCAGTAGTCCACGTTATGGGACAGGGGTCACAGATACGCAGTATTTT. Residues: CASSPRYGTGVTDTQYF. The complete variable domain, with remaining parts taken from reference TRBV19 and TRBJ2-3, reads DGGITQSPKYLFRKEGQNVTLSCEQNLNHDAMYWYRQDPGQGLRLIYYSQIVNDFQKGDIAEGYSVSREKKESFPLTVTSAQKNPTAFYLCASSPRYGTGVTDTQYFGPGTRLTVL.

V usage is TRBV6-4 and J usage is TRBJ2-7; D perhaps matches TRBD1 (5 bases). CDR3 size: 14 residues. Germline CDR1 MRHNA, CDR2 SNTAGT. V gave up 2 bases and J gave up 0 bases, with 8 bases separating them. The chain's CDR3 is CASSDLDNSYEQYF. In DNA, the CDR3 is TGTGCCAGCAGTGACCTGGACAACTCCTACGAGCAGTACTTC.

Only one count was recorded for this clone. This sequence joins TRBV19 and TRBJ1-2; no clear D. Trimming cost V 3 bases and J 2 bases, with 19 bases left between them. This CDR3 spans 17 amino acids. Germline V gene sequence: CDR1 LNHDA, CDR2 SQIVND (reference sequence). The DNA of the CDR3 is TGTGCCAGTAGTATGGATGTTGGAGAATTTTTCAACTATGGCTACACCTTC. Protein sequence: CASSMDVGEFFNYGYTF. Full variable domain (rest looked up from reference TRBV19 and TRBJ1-2): DGGITQSPKYLFRKEGQNVTLSCEQNLNHDAMYWYRQDPGQGLRLIYYSQIVNDFQKGDIAEGYSVSREKKESFPLTVTSAQKNPTAFYLCASSMDVGEFFNYGYTFGSGTRLTVV.

CDR3 in amino acids: CASSHRGPYEQYF. CDR3 DNA sequence: TGTGCCAGCAGCCACAGGGGGCCCTACGAGCAGTACTTC. The chain carries TRBV21-1 and TRBJ2-7; TRBD1 is the table's D call and was not checked against the DNA. TRBV21-1 is a pseudogene segment. The CDR3 spans 13 residues.

The chain recombines TRBV5-4 with TRBJ1-1; no definite D call. In germline, CDR1 is SGHNT, CDR2 YYREEE (reference sequence). The CDR3 totals 13 residues. V was cut by 4 bases and J by 2 bases, with 9 bases left in between. The CDR3 DNA reads as TGTGCCAGCAGCCGGGGATACAACACTGAAGCTTTCTTT. It is translated as CASSRGYNTEAFF.

The chain links TRBV10-3 to TRBJ2-7; tentative D call: TRBD1 (5 bases). Germline V gives CDR1 ENHRY, CDR2 SYGVKD. This CDR3 is built from 16 residues. The V end was cut by 3 bases, the J end by 3 bases, with 18 bases between. CDR3 amino acids: CAISDLGQGTLYEQYF. CDR3 nucleotides: TGTGCCATCAGTGACTTGGGGCAGGGAACCCTCTACGAGCAGTACTTC.

This chain connects TRBV10-2 to TRBJ1-2, with D uncertain. CDR3 length: 13 amino acids. In germline, CDR1 is WSHSY, CDR2 SAAADI. The germline V and J ends were trimmed by 2 bases and 3 bases, with 7 bases remaining between them. CDR3 bases: TGCGCCAGCAGTGAGAACAGTCACTATGGCTACACCTTC. Amino acids: CASSENSHYGYTF.

The chain couples TRBV16 to TRBJ1-2; 9 nucleotides agree with TRBD1. The CDR3 is 14 amino acids. The V and J ends lost 4 bases and 4 bases, in that order; junction bases with no gene match: 4. The germline CDR1 and CDR2 sequences are KGHSY and FQNENV. CDR3 sequence reads: CASSPGQGSYGYTF. The CDR3 coding sequence is TGTGCCAGCAGCCCGGGACAGGGATCCTATGGCTACACCTTC.

V usage is TRBV7-2 and J usage is TRBJ2-3, with 15 positions matching TRBD2. The length of the CDR3 is 16 residues. Looked up from germline, CDR1 is SGHTA and CDR2 is FQGNSA. V shed 4 bases and J 6 bases; nucleotides not matched to a gene: 5. The CDR3 is CASSSPGTSGRDTQYF. CDR3 DNA: TGTGCCAGCAGCTCACCCGGGACTAGCGGGAGGGATACGCAGTATTTT.

This clone was seen once. This chain joins TRBV18 and TRBJ2-1, with 8 bases fitting TRBD2. Germline V lookup: CDR1 KGHSH, CDR2 LQKENI. The CDR3 contains 14 residues. J gave up 8 bases and V 2 bases, and 5 bases lay outside the gene matches. CDR3 bases: TGTGCCAGCTCACCAAGCGGGGGCGGGGATGAGCAGTTCTTC. Protein sequence: CASSPSGGGDEQFF.

This chain links TRBV7-3 with TRBJ2-2; D is possibly TRBD2 (5 bases). Germline V gene lookup returns CDR1 SGHTA and CDR2 FQGTGA. The CDR3 length is 13 residues. Deletions cut 6 bases from V and 6 bases from J, with 11 bases between. CDR3 DNA sequence: TGTGCCAGCAGTCCGGGGTGGGCCGGGGAGCTGTTTTTT. It codes for CASSPGWAGELFF.

The chain couples TRBV15 to TRBJ2-3; 11 bases are a match to TRBD1. J was trimmed by 3 bases and V by 3 bases; bases with no gene match: 2. Germline values: CDR1 LNHNV, CDR2 YYDKDF (reference sequence). This CDR3 contains 15 residues. This CDR3 reads CATSRGDRGTDTQYF. The CDR3 DNA follows: TGTGCCACCAGCAGGGGGGACAGGGGGACAGATACGCAGTATTTT.

This chain uses TRBV11-3 with TRBJ2-2; unclear D gene. V was clipped by 1 base and J by 7 bases, with 7 bases between them. Per germline, CDR1 SGHNT and CDR2 YENEEA. CDR3 length: 13 amino acids. The CDR3 protein is CASSLGAGGELFF. The CDR3 DNA reads TGTGCCAGCAGCTTAGGGGCTGGCGGGGAGCTGTTTTTT.